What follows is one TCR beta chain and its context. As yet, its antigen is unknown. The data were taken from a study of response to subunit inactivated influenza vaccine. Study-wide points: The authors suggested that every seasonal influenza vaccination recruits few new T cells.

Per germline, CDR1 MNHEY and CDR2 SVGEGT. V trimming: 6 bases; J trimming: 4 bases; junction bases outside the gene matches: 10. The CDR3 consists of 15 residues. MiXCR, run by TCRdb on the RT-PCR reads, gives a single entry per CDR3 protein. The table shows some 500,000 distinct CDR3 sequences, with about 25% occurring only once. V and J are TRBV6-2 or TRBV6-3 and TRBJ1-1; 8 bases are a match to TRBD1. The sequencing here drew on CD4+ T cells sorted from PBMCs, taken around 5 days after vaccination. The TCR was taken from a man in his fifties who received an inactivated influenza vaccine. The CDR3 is CASRDYRGDATEAFF. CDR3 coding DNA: TGTGCCAGCAGGGATTACAGGGGGGACGCCACTGAAGCTTTCTTT.